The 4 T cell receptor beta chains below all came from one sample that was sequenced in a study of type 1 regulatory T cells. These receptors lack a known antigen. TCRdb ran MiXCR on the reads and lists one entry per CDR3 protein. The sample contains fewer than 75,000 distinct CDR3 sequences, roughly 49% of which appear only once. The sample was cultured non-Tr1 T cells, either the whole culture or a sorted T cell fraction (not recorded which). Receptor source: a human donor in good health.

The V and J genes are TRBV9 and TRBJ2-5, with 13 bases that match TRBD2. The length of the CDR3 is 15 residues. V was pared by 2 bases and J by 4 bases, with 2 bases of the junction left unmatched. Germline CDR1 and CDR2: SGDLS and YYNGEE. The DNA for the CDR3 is TGTGCCAGCAGCGTGGGGACTAGCGGGGCAGAGACCCAGTACTTC. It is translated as CASSVGTSGAETQYF.

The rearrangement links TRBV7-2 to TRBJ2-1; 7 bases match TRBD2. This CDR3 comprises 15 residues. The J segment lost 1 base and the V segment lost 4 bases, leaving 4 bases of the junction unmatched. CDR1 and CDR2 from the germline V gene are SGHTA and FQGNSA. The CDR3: CASSSSGNSYNEQFF. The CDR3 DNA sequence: TGTGCCAGCAGCTCCAGCGGGAATTCCTACAATGAGCAGTTCTTC.

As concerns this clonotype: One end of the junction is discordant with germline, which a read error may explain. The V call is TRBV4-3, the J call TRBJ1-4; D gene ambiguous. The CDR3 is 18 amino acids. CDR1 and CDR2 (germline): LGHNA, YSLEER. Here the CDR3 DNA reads TGCGCCAGCAGCCAAGGATTCCGATCAGGTGGTGTTGGGGAAAAACTGCTTTTT. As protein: CASSQGFRSGGVGEKLLF.

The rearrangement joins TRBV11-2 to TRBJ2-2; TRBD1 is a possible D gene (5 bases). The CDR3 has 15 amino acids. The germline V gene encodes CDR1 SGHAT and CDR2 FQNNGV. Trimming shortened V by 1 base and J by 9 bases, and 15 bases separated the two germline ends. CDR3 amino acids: CASSLVAGLSRELFF. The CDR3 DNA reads TGTGCCAGCAGCTTAGTCGCAGGGCTTTCCCGGGAGCTGTTTTTT.